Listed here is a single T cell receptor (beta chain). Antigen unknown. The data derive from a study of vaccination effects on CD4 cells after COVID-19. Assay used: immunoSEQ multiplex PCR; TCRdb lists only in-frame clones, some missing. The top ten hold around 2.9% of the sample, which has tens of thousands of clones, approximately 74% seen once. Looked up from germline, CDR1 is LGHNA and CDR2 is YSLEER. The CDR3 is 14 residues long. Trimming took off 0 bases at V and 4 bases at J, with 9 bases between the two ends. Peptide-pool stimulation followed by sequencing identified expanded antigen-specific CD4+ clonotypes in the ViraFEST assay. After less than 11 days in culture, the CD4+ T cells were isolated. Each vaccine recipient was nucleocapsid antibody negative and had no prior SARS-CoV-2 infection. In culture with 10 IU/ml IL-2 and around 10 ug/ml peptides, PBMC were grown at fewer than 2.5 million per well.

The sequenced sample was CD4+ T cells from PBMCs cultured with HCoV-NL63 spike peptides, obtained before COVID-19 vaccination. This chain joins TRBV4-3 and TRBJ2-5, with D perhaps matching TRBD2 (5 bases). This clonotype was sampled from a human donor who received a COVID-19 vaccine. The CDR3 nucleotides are TGCGCCAGCAGCCAAGAACCTAGCATAGAGACCCAGTACTTC. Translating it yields CASSQEPSIETQYF.